Sequencing of this T cell receptor beta chain was carried out in a study of blood T cell repertoires in COVID-19. About the study: PBMCs, B-cell-depleted T cells, or T cells were the source of the cDNA or gDNA that made up the material.

Using immunoSEQ multiplex PCR, the repertoire was profiled, and TCRdb retains in-frame clones only, with some absent. This table has around 270,000 clones, about 80% appearing once. Germline V gene sequence: CDR1 GTSNPN, CDR2 SVGIG (reference sequence). Losses at the gene ends were 4 bases for V and 4 bases for J; bases not matched to a gene: 13. This CDR3 is 17 amino acids long. Seattle patient enrollment occurred during active infection, with longitudinal follow-up thereafter. This TCR derives from a person between 65 and 79 years old with COVID-19, enrolled during active disease. The chain combines TRBV30 with TRBJ1-3; TRBD1 aligns across 10 bases. Sequenced input: peripheral blood. This CDR3 is CAWTITPPGQGGNTIYF. The CDR3 bases are TGTGCCTGGACCATCACACCCCCGGGACAGGGGGGAAACACCATATATTTT.